Shown below are 4 T cell receptor beta chains from a single sample sequenced in a study of CXCR3-negative and CXCR3-positive naive CD8 T cells. The authors made the TRB cDNA libraries by 5' RACE using UMI labels. With the 5' RACE reads reprocessed, TCRdb shows one record per CDR3 protein and no DNA. The listing contains 90,000 to 100,000 distinct CDR3 sequences. The sequenced sample was naive CXCR3- CD8+ T cells from blood. The subset was: CD45RO-CCR7+CD27+CD95- naive CD8+ T cells lacking CXCR3 (TNR3-). Source of these receptors: a human donor in good health. Some clones in this sample may be carry-over from other donors' samples.

This chain joins TRBV12-3 or TRBV12-4 and TRBJ2-7. The CDR3 covers 13 residues. CDR3: CASSFLPHYEQYF.

CDR3 sequence: CSVDDGFQETQYF. The genes are TRBV29-1 and TRBJ2-5. Germline values: CDR1 SQVTM, CDR2 ANQGSEA. The length of the CDR3 is 13 residues.

The CDR3 spells CASSELVGNTGAEAFF. The chain recombines TRBV6-1 with TRBJ1-1. Germline V gene lookup returns CDR1 MNHNS and CDR2 SASEGT. This CDR3 spans 16 amino acids.

The V gene is TRBV28, the J gene TRBJ2-1; TCRdb reports TRBD2, a call that lacks DNA to check it against. Germline lookup yields CDR1 MDHEN and CDR2 SYDVKM. CDR3 length: 17 amino acids. CDR3 residues: CASSLLLLAGGPNEQFF.